This T cell receptor (beta chain) was retrieved from a study of spatial heterogeneity in lung cancer. As for the study in general: Alpha-chain sequences were consistently detected less often than beta-chain sequences.

Time point given: blood at routine non-recurrence follow-up after resection. Researchers sequenced whole RNA taken from tumor, nontumor lung or frozen PBMC without sorting. From the 5' RACE reads, TCRdb called clonotypes with MiXCR, one entry per CDR3 protein. The repertoire holds around 98,000 distinct CDR3 sequences, 19% seen once, with around a fifth in the top ten. Trimming cost V 4 bases and J 0 bases, with 12 bases left between them. This CDR3 has 15 amino acids. CDR1 is MNHNS, CDR2 SASEGT, per germline. The sequences come from PBMCs, collected at follow-up. The clonotype was recovered from a male donor with early-stage non-small cell lung cancer. The chain carries TRBV6-1 and TRBJ1-1; D gene unclear. The CDR3 region is CASSVNPEMNTEAFF. DNA of the CDR3: TGTGCCAGCAGTGTTAACCCGGAAATGAACACTGAAGCTTTCTTT.